This TCR beta chain was found in a study of T cell responses to AZD1222 COVID-19 vaccine. TCRdb's copy holds only in-frame clones and misses some; the assay was immunoSEQ multiplex PCR. The table includes 210,000 or so clones, 85% to 95% detected once. The V gene end was trimmed by 4 bases and the J gene end by 8 bases; junction bases not matched to a gene: 8. There are 15 residues in the CDR3. CDR1 and CDR2 (germline): LGHDT, YNNKEL (reference sequence). This clone was seen just once. The receptor comes from an adult in good health. The gene calls are TRBV3-1 (or the pseudogene TRBV3-2) and TRBJ1-6; 7 positions match TRBD1. Sequenced material: peripheral blood, taken on day 0 of MenACWY control vaccination. The CDR3 loop is CASSRGRDSYSPLHF. Written as DNA, the CDR3 is TGTGCCAGCAGCCGAGGACGGGACAGCTATTCACCCCTCCACTTT.